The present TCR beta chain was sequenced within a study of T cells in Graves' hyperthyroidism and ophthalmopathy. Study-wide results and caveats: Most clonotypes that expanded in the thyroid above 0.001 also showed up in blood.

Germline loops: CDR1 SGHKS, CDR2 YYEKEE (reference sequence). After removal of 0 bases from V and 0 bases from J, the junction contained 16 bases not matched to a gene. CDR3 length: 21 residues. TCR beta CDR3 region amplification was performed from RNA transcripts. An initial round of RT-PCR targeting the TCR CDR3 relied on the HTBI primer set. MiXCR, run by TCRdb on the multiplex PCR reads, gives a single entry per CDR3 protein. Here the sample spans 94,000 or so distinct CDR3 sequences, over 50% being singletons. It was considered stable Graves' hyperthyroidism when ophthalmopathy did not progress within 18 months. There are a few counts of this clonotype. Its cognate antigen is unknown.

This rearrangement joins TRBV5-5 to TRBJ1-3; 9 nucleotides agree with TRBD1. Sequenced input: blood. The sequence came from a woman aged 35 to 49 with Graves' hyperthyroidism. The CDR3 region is CASSLGWDRVLRRNSGNTIYF. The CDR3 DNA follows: TGTGCCAGCAGCTTGGGATGGGACAGGGTATTACGGCGGAACTCTGGAAACACCATATATTTT.